This TCR beta chain comes out of a study of T cell responses to AZD1222 COVID-19 vaccine. Study outcomes and limitations: Two AZD1222 administrations were followed by greater Spike-specific TCR breadth and depth. Dominant CD4 TCR responses targeted spike regions 160-218 and 743-854. The donor cohort was predominantly white British with a female majority, and clonal diversity may have been underestimated.

Second doses that came at about 4 or about 12 weeks were put together. In regard to this clone: The antigen is undetermined.

The data were produced by immunoSEQ multiplex PCR, yet TCRdb's version contains in-frame clones alone and is incomplete. The sample lists 45,000 or so clones; roughly 87% were seen once. The sequence came from an adult who received the AZD1222 COVID-19 vaccine. This material consisted of peripheral blood, taken 28 days after the second AZD1222 dose.

DNA of the CDR3: TGCAGTGCTAGTATGAAGGACTTTTCCTCTGGGGCCAACGTCCTGACTTTC. It encodes CSASMKDFSSGANVLTF. The V call is TRBV20-1, the J call TRBJ2-6; D is perhaps TRBD2 (5 bases). V gave up 3 bases and J gave up 0 bases, with 15 bases separating them. Germline loops: CDR1 DFQATT, CDR2 SNEGSKA (reference sequence). This CDR3 comprises 17 residues.